This TCR beta chain was captured in a study of T cells in Graves' hyperthyroidism and ophthalmopathy. Study-wide context: Any treatment followed the collection of peripheral blood at initial diagnosis.

This clonotype was seen repeatedly, ten times or more. Its target is unknown. This CDR3 is built from 16 residues. Between the trimmed V and J ends, which lost 1 base and 9 bases, there was a span of 19 bases. Germline CDR1 reads MDHEN; CDR2 reads SYDVKM. Whole-study findings and limits: In the blood, most expanded thyroid clonotypes above 0.001 appeared as well.

The study included ophthalmopathy patients with Clinical Activity Score at least 3, NOSPECS grade at least 4 and duration under 3 months. The study left out patients who had uncontrolled infection, other autoimmune disease, pregnancy or lactation. It was RNA transcripts that yielded the amplified TCR beta CDR3 regions. The HTBI primer set served for first-round RT-PCR of the TCR CDR3. TCRdb re-called the multiplex PCR reads with MiXCR, one entry per CDR3 protein. The table records under 400,000 distinct CDR3 sequences, about a sixth of them present only once. This clonotype was obtained from a woman aged 40 to 50 with Graves' ophthalmopathy. The sequencing input was blood. The gene calls are TRBV28 and TRBJ1-5; D is undetermined. The DNA for the CDR3 is TGTGCCAGCAGTTTATCGGGGAGTCCCACCATGTCGCCCCAGCATTTT. This codes for CASSLSGSPTMSPQHF.